This passage covers 15 T cell receptor beta chains from one sample sequenced in a study of control samples from healthy donors and cancer patients. Assay: immunoSEQ multiplex PCR; the TCRdb copy retains only in-frame clones and omits some. Of approximately 70,000 clones listed, 75% to 85% are singletons. The material sequenced was blood. The receptor set was obtained from a man in his 60s in good health.

This CDR3 reads CATSVGTVGNEKLFF. The CDR3 coding sequence is TGTGCCACCAGCGTTGGGACAGTGGGTAATGAAAAACTGTTTTTT. V is TRBV15 and J is TRBJ1-4; 7 bases are shared with TRBD1. The CDR3 contains 15 residues. The V gene's germline CDR1 is LNHNV and CDR2 YYDKDF (reference sequence). J lost 4 bases, V lost 5 bases, and 7 bases had no gene match.

This rearrangement joins TRBV7-2 to TRBJ2-5, with TRBD2 matching 9 bases. Germline V CDR1 and CDR2: SGHTA, FQGNSA. The length of the CDR3 is 15 residues. V shed 5 bases and J 4 bases; nucleotides not matched to a gene: 8. The CDR3 reads CASSGSPGLAETQYF. DNA for the CDR3: TGTGCCAGCAGCGGTAGCCCGGGACTAGCAGAGACCCAGTACTTC. Full variable domain (outside the CDR3, taken from reference TRBV7-2 and TRBJ2-5): GAGVSQSPSNKVTEKGKDVELRCDPISGHTALYWYRQSLGQGLEFLIYFQGNSAPDKSGLPSDRFSAERTGGSVSTLTIQRTQQEDSAVYLCASSGSPGLAETQYFGPGTRLLVL.

The chain uses TRBV7-6 and TRBJ2-3; TRBD2 agrees at 11 bases. V was pared by 1 base and J by 1 base, with 1 base of the junction left unmatched. This CDR3 is 16 amino acids long. Germline CDR1 is SGHVS and CDR2 is FNYEAQ. The DNA of the CDR3 is TGTGCCAGCAGCTTAGGGGGACTAGCGGGCACAGATACGCAGTATTTT. Translated: CASSLGGLAGTDTQYF.

The chain has TRBV11-3 and TRBJ2-7, with 7 nucleotides matching TRBD2. The V and J ends lost 1 base and 2 bases, in that order; junction bases with no gene match: 2. The length of the CDR3 is 14 residues. Per the germline V gene, CDR1 is SGHNT and CDR2 is YENEEA. The CDR3 is CASSLGGSPYEQYF. For the CDR3, the DNA is TGTGCCAGCAGCTTAGGCGGGAGTCCCTACGAGCAGTACTTC.

This chain links TRBV6-4 with TRBJ2-1; D possibly corresponds to TRBD1 (6 bases). Germline CDR1 and CDR2: MRHNA and SNTAGT. The CDR3 has 16 residues. V lost 2 bases, J lost 6 bases, and 17 bases lay in between. CDR3 residues: CASSDTNRALVNEQFF. CDR3 DNA sequence: TGTGCCAGCAGTGACACCAACAGGGCGCTGGTCAATGAGCAGTTCTTC.

This rearrangement joins TRBV2 to TRBJ2-7, with D uncertain. This CDR3 contains 14 residues. Trimming pared 4 bases from V and 6 bases from J, leaving 16 bases between. The germline gives CDR1 SNHLY, CDR2 FYNNEI. DNA of the CDR3: TGTGCCAGCAGTGTGGTTGAGTTACTCTCCGAGCAGTACTTC. It specifies CASSVVELLSEQYF.

CDR3 sequence (DNA): TGTGCCAGCAGCCAAAGTTTCAGGACTTCGGGCAATCAGCCCCAGCATTTT. Translated: CASSQSFRTSGNQPQHF. The chain combines TRBV4-2 with TRBJ1-5; no clear D gene. CDR1 and CDR2 from the germline V gene are LGHNA and YNFKEQ. Trimming took off 2 bases at V and 2 bases at J, with 16 bases between the two ends. This CDR3 has 17 residues.

The chain uses TRBV7-2 and TRBJ1-1; possible D gene TRBD1, 5 bases. Germline CDR1 SGHTA, CDR2 FQGNSA. V gave up 5 bases and J gave up 4 bases, with 14 bases separating them. The CDR3 spans 14 residues. This CDR3 is CASSLRWGGTEAFF. In DNA, the CDR3 is TGTGCCAGCAGCCTAAGGTGGGGGGGCACTGAAGCTTTCTTT.

V usage is TRBV11-1 and J usage is TRBJ2-7; a weak D match, TRBD1 (6 bases). This CDR3 is 12 amino acids long. Germline CDR1 SGHAT, CDR2 FQDESV (reference sequence). V lost 5 bases, J lost 3 bases, and 8 bases lay in between. The CDR3 nucleotides are TGTGCCAGCAGCCTACAGGGCTACGAGCAGTACTTC. This sequence encodes CASSLQGYEQYF. Based on the CDR3 plus reference TRBV11-1 and TRBJ2-7, the full variable domain is EAEVAQSPRYKITEKSQAVAFWCDPISGHATLYWYRQILGQGPELLVQFQDESVVDDSQLPKDRFSAERLKGVDSTLKIQPAELGDSAMYLCASSLQGYEQYFGPGTRLTVT.

This sequence joins TRBV14 and TRBJ2-7, with TRBD2 as a possible D gene (5 bases). This CDR3 has 14 residues. Germline V CDR1 and CDR2: SGHDN, FVKESK. The V and J ends lost 4 bases and 2 bases respectively, with 12 bases between them. The CDR3 loop is CASSRSSATYEQYF. In DNA form, the CDR3 reads TGTGCCAGCAGCCGGAGTAGCGCGACCTACGAGCAGTACTTC.

The chain joins TRBV4-2 to TRBJ1-2; 7 bases agree with TRBD1. Trimming at V came to 1 base and at J to 11 bases, leaving 7 bases not matched to a gene. There are 13 residues in the CDR3. Germline loops: CDR1 LGHNA, CDR2 YNFKEQ. The CDR3 DNA reads TGTGCCAGCAGCCAAGTCCTAACAGGGGTATACACCTTC. Its translation: CASSQVLTGVYTF.

The rearrangement uses TRBV19 and TRBJ2-5; TRBD1 is a possible D gene (5 bases). V was shortened by 3 bases and J by 4 bases, with 6 bases between the two germline ends. Germline V gene lookup returns CDR1 LNHDA and CDR2 SQIVND (reference sequence). CDR3 length equals 12 residues. The chain's CDR3 is CASSIQGETQYF. In nucleotides, the CDR3 is TGTGCCAGTAGTATCCAGGGAGAGACCCAGTACTTC.

The chain has TRBV20-1 and TRBJ1-2; unclear D gene. V lost 5 bases and J lost 1, with 2 bases in between. Germline V gene lookup returns CDR1 DFQATT and CDR2 SNEGSKA (reference sequence). The CDR3 runs to 10 residues. The CDR3 loop reads CSADNYGYTF. DNA for the CDR3: TGCAGTGCTGATAACTATGGCTACACCTTC.

The genes are TRBV3-1 (or the pseudogene TRBV3-2) and TRBJ2-3, with 9 bases fitting TRBD1. CDR3 length: 21 amino acids. In germline, CDR1 is LGHDT, CDR2 YNNKEL (reference sequence). V trimming: 0 bases; J trimming: 0 bases; junction bases outside the gene matches: 16. The CDR3 region has the DNA TGTGCCAGCAGCCAAGATCTCCTTAGACAGGGGGTTGGAGTGAGCACAGATACGCAGTATTTT. As protein: CASSQDLLRQGVGVSTDTQYF.

V gene TRBV5-4 combines with J gene TRBJ2-2; no clear D gene. V lost 3 bases to trimming and J lost 4 bases, with 10 bases between them. Germline CDR1 and CDR2: SGHNT and YYREEE (reference sequence). CDR3 size: 14 residues. The CDR3 DNA reads TGTGCCAGCAGCTCCAGAGGAAGCACCGGGGAGCTGTTTTTT. Translated, it gives CASSSRGSTGELFF. Together with reference TRBV5-4 and TRBJ2-2, the CDR3 gives the full variable domain: ETGVTQSPTHLIKTRGQQVTLRCSSQSGHNTVSWYQQALGQGPQFIFQYYREEENGRGNFPPRFSGLQFPNYSSELNVNALELDDSALYLCASSSRGSTGELFFGEGSRLTVL.